The 14 T cell receptor beta chains given below trace back to one sample, sequenced in a study of blood T cell repertoires in COVID-19 (dated by TCRdb to about 2020). The protocol used for the library was the immunoSEQ multiplex PCR assay. The table was pulled from immuneACCESS by TCRdb, which kept in-frame rearrangements only. Such tables lose some clones; where checked, under half of the loss comes from unresolved V genes, and the rest has no known cause. For this sample the table gives approximately 190,000 clones, of which about 88% were detected only once. The ten largest clones take up around 15% of the sample. The source material was peripheral blood. The receptors here all came from a young man with active or convalescent COVID-19.

The rearrangement links TRBV18 to TRBJ1-1, with 7 bases that match TRBD1. The CDR3 length is 15 residues. The V gene's germline CDR1 is KGHSH and CDR2 LQKENI. J lost 2 bases, V lost 2 bases, and 5 bases had no gene match. In DNA form, the CDR3 reads TGTGCCAGCTCACCAGCACAGGGGATTAACACTGAAGCTTTCTTT. It yields the protein CASSPAQGINTEAFF.

The rearrangement uses TRBV28 and TRBJ2-7, with a tentative D call TRBD1 (6 bases). Trimming pared 5 bases from V and 3 bases from J, leaving 8 bases between. This CDR3 is built from 12 residues. Looked up from germline, CDR1 is MDHEN and CDR2 is SYDVKM. The CDR3 sequence is CASSTDSYEQYV. The CDR3 nucleotides are TGTGCCAGCAGTACGGACAGCTACGAGCAGTACGTC.

V gene TRBV21-1 combines with J gene TRBJ2-7; the table assigns TRBD2, which was not confirmed against the DNA. TRBV21-1 is a documented pseudogene. This CDR3 comprises 19 residues. The CDR3 spells CASSKERTSGVLVLVGQYF. In nucleotides, the CDR3 is TGTGCCAGCAGCAAAGAACGGACTAGCGGGGTTCTAGTCCTAGTGGGGCAGTACTTC.

The chain uses TRBV9 and TRBJ1-6; D gene ambiguous. The CDR3 totals 16 residues. V was trimmed by 0 bases and J by 0 bases, leaving 7 bases between them. Germline CDR1 SGDLS, CDR2 YYNGEE. The CDR3 protein is CASSVGAGSYNSPLHF. CDR3 coding DNA: TGTGCCAGCAGCGTAGGGGCGGGCTCCTATAATTCACCCCTCCACTTT.

The chain combines TRBV18 with TRBJ2-5; D is perhaps TRBD1 (6 bases). Per the germline V gene, CDR1 is KGHSH and CDR2 is LQKENI. Trimming stripped 4 bases from V and 3 bases from J, with 12 bases between. The CDR3 spans 14 residues. DNA for the CDR3: TGTGCCAGCTCACAGTTACAGGGAAAAGAGACCCAGTACTTC. Translation: CASSQLQGKETQYF. Complete variable domain (other parts from reference TRBV18 and TRBJ2-5): NAGVMQNPRHLVRRRGQEARLRCSPMKGHSHVYWYRQLPEEGLKFMVYLQKENIIDESGMPKERFSAEFPKEGPSILRIQQVVRGDSAAYFCASSQLQGKETQYFGPGTRLLVL.

This clone was picked up one time. V gene TRBV24-1 combines with J gene TRBJ2-1; D perhaps matches TRBD2 (6 bases). Germline CDR1 and CDR2: KGHDR and SFDVKD. The CDR3 is 16 residues long. Deletions cut 9 bases from V and 6 bases from J, with 23 bases between. The CDR3 loop is CATATAGLGTANEQFF. In DNA form, the CDR3 reads TGTGCCACCGCCACTGCGGGACTGGGGACGGCCAATGAGCAGTTCTTC.

This sequence joins TRBV2 and TRBJ2-5; 8 bases are a match to TRBD1. Germline V CDR1 and CDR2: SNHLY, FYNNEI. CDR3 length: 13 amino acids. V lost 6 bases to trimming and J lost 0 bases; unmatched junction nucleotides: 0. The CDR3 DNA is TGTGCCAGCAGGGACAGGGACCAAGAGACCCAGTACTTC. This encodes CASRDRDQETQYF.

This clone was counted ten times or more. The genes are TRBV11-2 and TRBJ2-1; tentatively, D is TRBD1 (6 bases). Germline values: CDR1 SGHAT, CDR2 FQNNGV. V lost 5 bases and J lost 9, with 14 bases in between. The CDR3 contains 13 residues. CDR3 loop: CASSPRGSGEQFF. The CDR3, as DNA: TGTGCCAGCAGCCCCAGGGGCAGCGGTGAGCAGTTCTTC.

The chain has TRBV7-9 and TRBJ2-7; TRBD1 matches 7 bases. The CDR3 covers 18 residues. The V and J ends lost 1 base and 3 bases, in that order; junction bases with no gene match: 15. Germline values: CDR1 SEHNR, CDR2 FQNEAQ (reference sequence). In DNA form, the CDR3 reads TGTGCCAGCAGCTTAGAGGACCGTAAACAGGGGCCCCACTACGAGCAGTACGTC. Protein product: CASSLEDRKQGPHYEQYV.

The chain employs TRBV30 and TRBJ1-1; 11 nucleotides agree with TRBD1. V lost 2 bases to trimming and J lost 5 bases; unmatched junction nucleotides: 4. The CDR3 spans 14 residues. Germline V lookup: CDR1 GTSNPN, CDR2 SVGIG (reference sequence). The CDR3 sequence is CAWSHGQGATEAFF. CDR3 coding DNA: TGTGCCTGGAGTCACGGACAGGGGGCGACTGAAGCTTTCTTT.

The V gene is TRBV28, the J gene TRBJ2-7; TRBD1 agrees at 7 bases. The germline V gene encodes CDR1 MDHEN and CDR2 SYDVKM. V shed 1 base, J shed 3 bases, and the junction held 9 bases outside the gene matches. CDR3 length: 16 amino acids. CDR3 region: CASSLSSAGGSYEQYV. CDR3 DNA sequence: TGTGCCAGCAGTTTATCGTCGGCAGGGGGAAGCTACGAGCAGTACGTC.

The chain has TRBV7-9 and TRBJ2-7; 11 bases are a match to TRBD1. Germline V CDR1 and CDR2: SEHNR, FQNEAQ (reference sequence). CDR3 length equals 17 residues. Trimming took 5 bases from V and 5 from J; bases not matched to a gene: 14. The CDR3 nucleotides are TGTGCCAGCAGCCCCCCAGGACAGGGGGCGCAAGGTGACGAGCAGTACGTC. It yields the protein CASSPPGQGAQGDEQYV.

The chain recombines TRBV24-1 with TRBJ1-1; D is ambiguous. Germline V lookup: CDR1 KGHDR, CDR2 SFDVKD. Trimming left V 6 bases short and J 3 bases short, with 10 bases between. CDR3 length: 13 amino acids. The CDR3 coding sequence is TGTGCCACCAGTACAGAAACCTACACTGAAGCTTTCTTT. Translating gives CATSTETYTEAFF.

The sample holds one count of this clone. This chain connects TRBV27 to TRBJ2-7; 7 nucleotides align to TRBD2. CDR1 and CDR2 (germline): MNHEY, SMNVEV (reference sequence). The J segment lost 1 base and the V segment lost 5 bases, leaving 8 bases of the junction unmatched. This CDR3 has 15 amino acids. CDR3: CASSALAEASYEQYF. CDR3 coding DNA: TGTGCCAGCAGTGCGCTAGCGGAGGCGTCCTACGAGCAGTACTTC.